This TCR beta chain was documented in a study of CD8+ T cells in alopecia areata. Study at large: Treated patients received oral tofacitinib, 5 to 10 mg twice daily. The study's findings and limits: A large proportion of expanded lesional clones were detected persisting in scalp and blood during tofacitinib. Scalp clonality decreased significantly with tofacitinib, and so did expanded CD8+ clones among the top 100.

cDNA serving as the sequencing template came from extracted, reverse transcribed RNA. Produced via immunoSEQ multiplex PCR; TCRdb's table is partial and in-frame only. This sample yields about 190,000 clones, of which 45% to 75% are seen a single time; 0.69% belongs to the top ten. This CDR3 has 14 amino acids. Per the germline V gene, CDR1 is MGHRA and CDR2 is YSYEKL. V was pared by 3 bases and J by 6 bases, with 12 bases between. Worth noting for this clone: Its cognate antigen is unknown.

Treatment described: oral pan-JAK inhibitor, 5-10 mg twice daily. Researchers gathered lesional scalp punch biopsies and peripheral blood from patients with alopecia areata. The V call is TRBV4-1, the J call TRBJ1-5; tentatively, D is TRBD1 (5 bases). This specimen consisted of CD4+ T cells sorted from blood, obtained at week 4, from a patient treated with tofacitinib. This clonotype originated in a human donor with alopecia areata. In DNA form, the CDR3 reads TGCGCCAGCAGCCACAGACAGTTGGGTCAGCCCCAGCATTTT. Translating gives CASSHRQLGQPQHF.